Listed below are T cell receptor beta chains from one sample, sequenced in a study of blood T cell repertoires in COVID-19. Here immunoSEQ multiplex PCR was the method, and the copy in TCRdb shows in-frame clones only, minus some. Here the sample spans 230,000 or so clones, approximately 85% being singletons. The specimen sequenced was PBMCs or T cells enriched from blood (not recorded which). The receptors come from a woman aged 50 to 65 who had been exposed to COVID-19. Both conserved end residues are part of each CDR3. The D gene is left open where the match is weak. Clone sizes are given selectively: once, few, many, or a class where the clone is expanded.

J gene | clone size | D gene | V gene | CDR3 DNA | CDR3 protein
TRBJ1-1 | - | TRBD1 | TRBV4-1 | TGCGCCAGCAGCCATGATCCCCGGGACAGGGGGCGAAAGGTCGAGGCTTTCTTT | CASSHDPRDRGRKVEAFF
TRBJ1-6 | - | - | TRBV10-1 | TGCGCCAGCAGTGAGTCCGGAGGGGATTCACCCCTCCACTTT | CASSESGGDSPLHF
TRBJ1-1 | - | - | TRBV5-4 | TGTGCCAGCAGCCAAGCAGATGGGGGGGCGGCTGAAGCTTTCTTT | CASSQADGGAAEAFF
TRBJ2-7 | few | - | TRBV27 | TGTGCCAGCAGCCCCCTTGGGGAGTACTACGAGCAGTACTTC | CASSPLGEYYEQYF
TRBJ1-4 | once | TRBD1 | TRBV5-1 | TGCGCCAGCAGCCTTAATCGACAGGGGGCGAACGAAAAACTGTTTTTT | CASSLNRQGANEKLFF
TRBJ1-1 | - | - | TRBV6-5 | TGTGCCAGCGGAAGGGGGTACACTGAAGCTTTCTTT | CASGRGYTEAFF
TRBJ2-1 | once | - | TRBV28 | TGTGCCAGCAGTTCGCCAGGCCGGGGAACTAGTAGGAATGAGCAGTTCTTC | CASSSPGRGTSRNEQFF
TRBJ1-3 | - | - | TRBV9 | TGTGCCAGCAGCGTAGATCGAGGAGACGCGGAGGAGCTTTTCTTTGGAAACACCATATATTTT | CASSVDRGDAEELFFGNTIYF
TRBJ2-5 | - | - | TRBV5-1 | TGCGCCAGCAGCCTGGAGGGGGGGGGCCAAGAGACCCAGTACTTC | CASSLEGGGQETQYF
TRBJ1-5 | - | - | TRBV6-5 | TGTGCCAGCAGTTATAACGGGAAAGAGCCCCAGCATTTT | CASSYNGKEPQHF
TRBJ1-2 | - | - | TRBV14 | TGTGCCAGCAGCCAAGATACAGGGAACTATGGCTACACCTTC | CASSQDTGNYGYTF
TRBJ1-1 | - | - | TRBV13 | TGTGCCAGCAGCTTCCCCGGAGCGAACACTGAAGCTTTCTTT | CASSFPGANTEAFF
TRBJ2-7 | - | - | TRBV10-3 | TGTGCCTCTACAGGCACCTACGAGCAGTACTTC | CASTGTYEQYF
TRBJ1-1 | once | TRBD1 | TRBV18 | TGTGCCAGCTCACCCCAGGGACAGACGAACACTGAAGCTTTCTTT | CASSPQGQTNTEAFF
TRBJ2-2 | - | - | TRBV5-1 | TGCGCCAGCAGCTTTGACAGATCGAACACCGGGGAGCTGTTTTTT | CASSFDRSNTGELFF
TRBJ2-2 | - | TRBD1 | TRBV2 | TGTGCCAGCAGTAAAGAGCAGGGGGCCGGCGGGGAGCTGTTTTTT | CASSKEQGAGGELFF
TRBJ2-2 | few | TRBD1 | TRBV6-1 | TGTGCCAGCAGTGAACAGGGGGCGGTCACCGGGGAGCTGTTTTTT | CASSEQGAVTGELFF
TRBJ2-1 | - | - | TRBV4-1 | TGCGCCAGCAGCCAAGATGGCGGGGGCCACAATGAGCAGTTCTTC | CASSQDGGGHNEQFF
TRBJ2-5 | once | TRBD1 | TRBV7-8 | TGTGCCAGCAGCGCGTTCGGGACAGGGGACGGGGAGACCCAGTACTTC | CASSAFGTGDGETQYF
TRBJ2-1 | once | TRBD2 | TRBV19 | TGTGCCAGTAGTATACGGACTAGCTTCTCCTACAATGAGCAGTTCTTC | CASSIRTSFSYNEQFF
TRBJ1-6 | - | - | TRBV18 | TGTGCCAGCTCACCGGATCAAAGGGGGTCACATTCACCCCTCCACTTT | CASSPDQRGSHSPLHF
TRBJ1-3 | - | - | TRBV9 | TGTGCCAGCAGCGTAGAGGGGTCTTCTGGAAACACCATATATTTT | CASSVEGSSGNTIYF
TRBJ1-1 | - | - | TRBV28 | TGTGCCACCGATGAGGGCGAGGCTTTCTTT | CATDEGEAFF
TRBJ2-3 | - | TRBD1 | TRBV7-6 | TGTGCCAGCAGCACTGGGACAGGGCCATCTGGGGATACGCAGTATTTT | CASSTGTGPSGDTQYF
TRBJ2-7 | - | TRBD1 | TRBV6-5 | TGTGCCAGCAGCCCCGGGACAGGGGGCTCAAACGAGCAGTACTTC | CASSPGTGGSNEQYF
TRBJ2-1 | - | - | TRBV11-1 | TGTGCCAGCAGCTTGCTTGGCAGCTCCTACAATGAGCAGTTCTTC | CASSLLGSSYNEQFF
TRBJ1-5 | - | - | TRBV6-2/TRBV6-3 | TGTGCCAGCAGTTGGAGTAGCAATCAGCCCCAGCATTTT | CASSWSSNQPQHF
TRBJ2-7 | few | - | TRBV19 | TGTGCCAGTAGTATAGAGCCAGGGCCCTACGAGCAGTACTTC | CASSIEPGPYEQYF
TRBJ2-1 | - | - | TRBV24-1 | TGTGCCACCAGTGACCCGGATGAGCAGTTCTTC | CATSDPDEQFF
TRBJ2-5 | - | - | TRBV4-1 | TGCGCCAGCAGCCAAGCCGTACAAGAGACCCAGTACTTC | CASSQAVQETQYF
TRBJ2-2 | - | - | TRBV2 | TGTGCCAGCAGTGAGCCGGTTCCGGGCACCGGGGAGCTGTTTTTT | CASSEPVPGTGELFF
TRBJ2-3 | - | - | TRBV14 | TGTGCCAGCGGGCCCGGGGGCACAGATACGCAGTATTTT | CASGPGGTDTQYF
TRBJ2-7 | few | - | TRBV30 | TGTGCCTGGTCGCAGGGAATCTCCTACGAGCAGTACTTC | CAWSQGISYEQYF
TRBJ1-5 | - | - | TRBV15 | TGTGCCACCAGCAGATCCTCAGGGATCTATCAGCCCCAGCATTTT | CATSRSSGIYQPQHF
TRBJ2-7 | - | - | TRBV4-2 | TGTGCCAGCAGCCAAGAGGAACTATCATCCTACGAGCAGTACTTC | CASSQEELSSYEQYF
TRBJ2-5 | - | TRBD2 | TRBV10-3 | TGTGCCATCGGTGCGGGGGAGGGGGAGACCCAGTACTTC | CAIGAGEGETQYF
TRBJ1-2 | - | - | TRBV5-4 | TGTGCCAGCAGCTTGGAAGCGGTCGGCTACACCTTC | CASSLEAVGYTF
TRBJ1-2 | - | TRBD1 | TRBV6-4 | TGTGCCAGCAGCCCGGGACAGAACCGTTATGGCTACACCTTC | CASSPGQNRYGYTF
TRBJ1-1 | - | - | TRBV18 | TGTGCCAGCTCACCAGAACAGGGTACTGAAGCTTTCTTT | CASSPEQGTEAFF
TRBJ1-1 | - | - | TRBV7-2 | TGTGCCAGCAGCTTGGCAGGAACTGAAGCTTTCTTT | CASSLAGTEAFF
TRBJ1-5 | once | - | TRBV6-1 | TGTGCCAGCAGTGAAGCCCCCTATAGCAATCAGCCCCAGCATTTT | CASSEAPYSNQPQHF
TRBJ2-3 | - | - | TRBV10-3 | TGTGCCATCAGTGAAGGGTCGGGGAGACTGGATACGCAGTATTTT | CAISEGSGRLDTQYF
TRBJ1-4 | - | TRBD1 | TRBV19 | TGTGCCAGTACCCCAACAGGGGCGAGTGAAAAACTGTTTTTT | CASTPTGASEKLFF
TRBJ2-3 | - | - | TRBV6-6 | TGTGCCAGCAGTTACTCGATTACAGGGAGGGCAGATACGCAGTATTTT | CASSYSITGRADTQYF
TRBJ1-5 | - | - | TRBV28 | TGTGCCAGCAGGGTGACAGAAGTTAATCAGCCCCAGCATTTT | CASRVTEVNQPQHF
TRBJ1-6 | - | - | TRBV4-3 | TGCGCCAGCAGCCAAGGAATAGAAAATTCACCCCTCCACTTT | CASSQGIENSPLHF
TRBJ2-7 | - | TRBD1 | TRBV11-2 | TGTGCCAGCAGCTTCGGGACAGGGGCCTACGAGCAGTACTTC | CASSFGTGAYEQYF
TRBJ1-1 | - | TRBD1 | TRBV19 | TGTGCCAGTAGTATCCGGGACAGCCTGACCACTGAAGCTTTCTTT | CASSIRDSLTTEAFF